This TCR beta chain was observed in a study of CD8+ T cells in alopecia areata. A few counts support this clone. What it recognizes is unknown. Those with alopecia areata gave lesional scalp punch biopsies and peripheral blood. Study-wide results and limits: Alopecia totalis/universalis scalp especially showed more expanded CD8+ clones than normal scalp. Sequencing of scalp samples also includes resident alphabeta T cells from normal skin.

V lost 4 bases, J lost 5 bases, and 15 bases lay in between. The CDR3 contains 15 residues. CDR1 and CDR2 (germline): SGHTA, FQGTGA. Isolated RNA was reverse transcribed into cDNA used as the sequencing template. Assay used: immunoSEQ multiplex PCR; TCRdb lists only in-frame clones, some missing. The table includes about 130,000 clones, more than 40% detected once. This receptor was obtained from a human donor with alopecia areata. The J gene is TRBJ2-1, the V gene TRBV7-3; maybe TRBD1 (5 bases). The material was CD8+ T cells sorted from blood, obtained at week 0. CDR3 loop: CASSWGLGENNEQFF. CDR3 nucleotide sequence: TGTGCCAGCAGCTGGGGTCTAGGGGAAAACAATGAGCAGTTCTTC.